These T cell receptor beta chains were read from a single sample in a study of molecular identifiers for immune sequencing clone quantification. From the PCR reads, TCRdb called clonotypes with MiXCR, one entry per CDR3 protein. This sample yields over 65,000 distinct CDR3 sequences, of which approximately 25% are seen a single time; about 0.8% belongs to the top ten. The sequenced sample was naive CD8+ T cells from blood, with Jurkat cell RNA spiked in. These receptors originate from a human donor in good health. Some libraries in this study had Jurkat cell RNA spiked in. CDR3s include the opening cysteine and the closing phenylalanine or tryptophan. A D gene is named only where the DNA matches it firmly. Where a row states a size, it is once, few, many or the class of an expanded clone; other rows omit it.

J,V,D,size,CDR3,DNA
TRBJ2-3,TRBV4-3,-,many,CASSQDRWGTDTQYF,TGCGCCAGCAGCCAAGATAGATGGGGCACAGATACGCAGTATTTT
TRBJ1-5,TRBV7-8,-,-,CASGREVNQPQHF,TGTGCCAGCGGCCGGGAGGTCAATCAGCCCCAGCATTTT
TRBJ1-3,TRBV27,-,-,CAPKRNSGNTIYF,TGTGCCCCAAAGCGGAACTCTGGAAACACCATATATTTT
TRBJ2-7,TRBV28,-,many,CASSLRLVPYEQYF,TGTGCCAGCAGTTTGCGATTAGTGCCCTACGAGCAGTACTTC
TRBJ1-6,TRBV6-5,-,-,CASRGGPNSPLHF,TGTGCCAGCCGGGGGGGGCCTAATTCACCCCTCCACTTT
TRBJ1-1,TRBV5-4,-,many,CASSSPGRMNTEAFF,TGTGCCAGCAGCTCGCCGGGGCGAATGAACACTGAAGCTTTCTTT
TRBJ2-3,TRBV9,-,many,CASSPWDGLHTDTQYF,TGTGCCAGCAGCCCCTGGGACGGACTACACACAGATACGCAGTATTTT
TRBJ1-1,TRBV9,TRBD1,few,CASSVGQNMNTEAFF,TGTGCCAGCAGCGTGGGACAGAACATGAACACTGAAGCTTTCTTT
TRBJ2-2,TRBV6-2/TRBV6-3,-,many,CASRGTTGELFF,TGTGCCAGCCGAGGAACGACCGGGGAGCTGTTTTTT
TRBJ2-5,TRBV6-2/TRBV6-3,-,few,CASSYTQGGSGTQYF,TGTGCCAGCAGTTACACCCAGGGGGGATCGGGGACCCAGTACTTC
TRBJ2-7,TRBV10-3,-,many,CAIRTRSFEQYF,TGTGCCATCAGGACAAGATCTTTCGAGCAGTACTTC
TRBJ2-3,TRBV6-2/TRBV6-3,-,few,CASSYLRGVASDTQYF,TGTGCCAGCAGTTACCTACGGGGAGTCGCGTCAGATACGCAGTATTTT
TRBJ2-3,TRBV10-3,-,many,CAIMEGGTDTQYF,TGTGCCATCATGGAGGGGGGCACAGATACGCAGTATTTT
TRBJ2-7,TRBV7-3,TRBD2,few,CASSSQPAGGAYEQYF,TGTGCCAGCAGCTCCCAACCAGCGGGAGGGGCCTACGAGCAGTACTTC
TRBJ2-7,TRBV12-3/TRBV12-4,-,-,CASSLAPRIANEQYF,TGTGCCAGCAGTCTTGCTCCCCGTATAGCCAACGAGCAGTACTTC
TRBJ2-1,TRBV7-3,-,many,CASSLSGVSYNEQFF,TGTGCCAGCAGCTTAAGCGGGGTCTCCTACAATGAGCAGTTCTTC
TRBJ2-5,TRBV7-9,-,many,CASSRVGGALWETQYF,TGTGCCAGCAGCCGCGTAGGGGGGGCCTTATGGGAGACCCAGTACTTC
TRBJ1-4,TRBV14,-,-,CASSQHRGGYNEKLFF,TGTGCCAGCAGCCAACATCGGGGCGGGTATAATGAAAAACTGTTTTTT
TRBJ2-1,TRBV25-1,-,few,CASSGSEGGYNEQFF,TGTGCCAGCAGTGGGAGCGAAGGGGGATACAATGAGCAGTTCTTC
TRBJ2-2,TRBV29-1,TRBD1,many,CSVAGTAYTGELFF,TGCAGCGTCGCCGGGACAGCGTACACCGGGGAGCTGTTTTTT
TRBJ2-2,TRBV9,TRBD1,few,CASSGGTGAGELFF,TGTGCCAGCAGCGGAGGGACAGGGGCCGGGGAGCTGTTTTTT
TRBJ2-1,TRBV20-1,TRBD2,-,CSIPSGGAFSYNEQFF,TGCAGTATTCCTAGCGGGGGGGCATTTTCCTACAATGAGCAGTTCTTC
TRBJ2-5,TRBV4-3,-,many,CASSQDLEYQETQYF,TGCGCCAGCAGCCAAGATCTAGAGTACCAAGAGACCCAGTACTTC
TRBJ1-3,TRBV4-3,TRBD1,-,CASSPDRVNGNTIYF,TGCGCCAGCAGCCCGGACAGGGTGAATGGAAACACCATATATTTT
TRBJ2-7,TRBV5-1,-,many,CASSLVGLEQYF,TGCGCCAGCAGCTTGGTTGGGCTCGAGCAGTACTTC
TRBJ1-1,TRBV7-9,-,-,CASSLEFVRGDMNTEAFF,TGTGCCAGCAGCTTAGAATTTGTAAGAGGGGACATGAACACTGAAGCTTTCTTT
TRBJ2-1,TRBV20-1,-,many,CSARDSGGLYNEQFF,TGCAGTGCTAGAGATTCGGGCGGGTTATACAATGAGCAGTTCTTC
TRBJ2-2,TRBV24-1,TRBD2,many,CATSLLAGGPVAGELFF,TGTGCCACCAGTCTACTAGCGGGGGGGCCGGTCGCCGGGGAGCTGTTTTTT
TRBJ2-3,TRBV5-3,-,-,CASSHLTDTQYF,TGTGCCAGCAGCCACCTCACAGATACGCAGTATTTT
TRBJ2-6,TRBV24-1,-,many,CATSDLAPSGANVLTF,TGTGCCACCAGTGATTTGGCACCCTCTGGGGCCAACGTCCTGACTTTC
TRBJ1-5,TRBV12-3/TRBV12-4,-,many,CASGSYRWGNQPQHF,TGTGCCAGCGGAAGTTATAGATGGGGCAATCAGCCCCAGCATTTT
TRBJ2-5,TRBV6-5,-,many,CASTSGLTQETQYF,TGTGCCAGCACATCCGGACTCACCCAAGAGACCCAGTACTTC
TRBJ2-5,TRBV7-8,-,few,CASSPWTDQETQYF,TGTGCCAGCAGCCCTTGGACAGACCAAGAGACCCAGTACTTC
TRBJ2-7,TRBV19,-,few,CASTIRLGRAYEQYF,TGTGCCAGTACCATCAGACTCGGCAGGGCCTACGAGCAGTACTTC
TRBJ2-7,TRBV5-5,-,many,CASSLGVSGEQYF,TGTGCCAGCAGCTTGGGGGTCTCGGGGGAGCAGTACTTC
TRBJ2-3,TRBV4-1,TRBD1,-,CASSQDRTGGNTDTQYF,TGCGCCAGCAGCCAAGACCGGACAGGGGGCAACACAGATACGCAGTATTTT
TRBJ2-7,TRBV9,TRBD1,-,CASSLGTGRVYEQYF,TGTGCCAGCAGCCTTGGGACAGGGCGAGTCTACGAGCAGTACTTC
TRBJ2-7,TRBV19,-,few,CASTAGAGSYEQYF,TGTGCCAGCACAGCAGGGGCCGGGTCCTACGAGCAGTACTTC
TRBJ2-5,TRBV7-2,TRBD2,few,CASSPRLAGDQETQYF,TGTGCCAGCAGCCCACGACTAGCGGGGGACCAAGAGACCCAGTACTTC
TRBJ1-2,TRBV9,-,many,CASSQWDLSLRGYTF,TGTGCCAGCAGCCAATGGGACCTCTCCCTCAGAGGCTACACCTTC
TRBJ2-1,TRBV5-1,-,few,CASSLGAGLDEQFF,TGCGCCAGCAGCTTGGGGGCAGGGCTTGATGAGCAGTTCTTC
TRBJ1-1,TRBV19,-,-,CASSPHGGNTEAFF,TGTGCCAGTAGTCCCCATGGGGGGAACACTGAAGCTTTCTTT
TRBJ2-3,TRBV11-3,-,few,CASSLGYTDTQYF,TGTGCCAGCAGCTTAGGATACACAGATACGCAGTATTTT
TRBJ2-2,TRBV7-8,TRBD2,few,CASSDGTTSGVGELFF,TGTGCCAGCAGCGACGGGACTACTAGCGGGGTTGGGGAGCTGTTTTTT
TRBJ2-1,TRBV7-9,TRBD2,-,CASSLAGAGAPFSYNEQFF,TGTGCCAGCAGCTTAGCAGGTGCGGGAGCCCCTTTTTCCTACAATGAGCAGTTCTTC
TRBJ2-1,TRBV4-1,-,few,CASSQVAQYNEQFF,TGCGCCAGCAGCCAAGTCGCCCAGTACAATGAGCAGTTCTTC
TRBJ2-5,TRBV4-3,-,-,CASSLDFGTGGQETQYF,TGCGCCAGCAGCCTAGATTTCGGGACCGGAGGGCAAGAGACCCAGTACTTC
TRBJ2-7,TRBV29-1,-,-,CSAPPAERDSYEQYF,TGCAGCGCCCCCCCCGCGGAACGGGACTCCTACGAGCAGTACTTC
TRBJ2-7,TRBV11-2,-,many,CASSLEYGSYEQYF,TGTGCCAGCAGCTTAGAGTACGGATCCTACGAGCAGTACTTC
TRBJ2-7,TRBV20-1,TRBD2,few,CSARDRGTSGLYEQYF,TGCAGTGCTAGAGATCGGGGGACTAGCGGCCTCTACGAGCAGTACTTC
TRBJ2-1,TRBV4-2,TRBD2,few,CASSQGTSGRGGEQFF,TGTGCCAGCAGCCAAGGGACTAGCGGGAGAGGTGGTGAGCAGTTCTTC
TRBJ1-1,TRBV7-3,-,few,CADQGVDTEAFF,TGTGCCGACCAGGGAGTCGACACTGAAGCTTTCTTT
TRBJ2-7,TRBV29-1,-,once,CSVVLGRYEQYF,TGCAGCGTTGTGTTAGGGAGGTACGAGCAGTACTTC
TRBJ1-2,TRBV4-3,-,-,CASSRAGLNYGYTF,TGCGCCAGCAGCCGCGCAGGGCTTAACTATGGCTACACCTTC
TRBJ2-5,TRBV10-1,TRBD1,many,CASSLGQGQETQYF,TGCGCCAGCAGTCTCGGACAGGGGCAAGAGACCCAGTACTTC
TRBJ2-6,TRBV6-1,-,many,CASSEFTAGANVLTF,TGTGCCAGCAGTGAATTTACAGCCGGGGCCAACGTCCTGACTTTC
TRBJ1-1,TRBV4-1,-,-,CASSVQGRTEAFF,TGCGCCAGCAGCGTCCAGGGGAGGACTGAAGCTTTCTTT